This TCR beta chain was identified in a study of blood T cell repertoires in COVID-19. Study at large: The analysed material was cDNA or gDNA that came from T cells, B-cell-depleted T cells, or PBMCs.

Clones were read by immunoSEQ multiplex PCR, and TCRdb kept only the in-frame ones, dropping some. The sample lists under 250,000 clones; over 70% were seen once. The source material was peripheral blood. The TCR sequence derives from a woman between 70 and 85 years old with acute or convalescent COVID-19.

The CDR3 sequence is CATGSSGLAGEQETQYF. The DNA for the CDR3 is TGTGCCACCGGAAGCTCGGGACTAGCGGGAGAACAAGAGACCCAGTACTTC. This chain connects TRBV24-1 to TRBJ2-5; 14 bases fit TRBD2. Germline values: CDR1 KGHDR, CDR2 SFDVKD. CDR3 length: 17 residues. The trim removed 9 bases at V and 2 bases at J, leaving 10 bases unmatched.